The 12 T cell receptor beta chains in this list originate from one sample, sequenced in a study of siplizumab effects on memory and regulatory T cells. TCRdb's table, derived via immunoSEQ multiplex PCR, lists solely in-frame clones and lacks some. The repertoire holds approximately 40,000 clones, with 89% as singletons. The specimen sequenced was naive CD4+ T cells sorted from blood. The receptors stem from a human donor in good health.

V gene TRBV6-1 combines with J gene TRBJ1-3, with 8 bases lining up with TRBD1. V lost 0 bases to trimming and J lost 2 bases; unmatched junction nucleotides: 3. This CDR3 has 16 residues. Germline CDR1 MNHNS, CDR2 SASEGT. The CDR3 coding sequence is TGTGCCAGCAGTGAAGCGTGGACAGGGACTGGAAACACCATATATTTT. It specifies CASSEAWTGTGNTIYF.

V and J are TRBV27 and TRBJ2-5; 9 bases match TRBD2. The V and J ends lost 1 base and 3 bases, in that order; junction bases with no gene match: 6. CDR1 and CDR2 from the germline V gene are MNHEY and SMNVEV (reference sequence). The CDR3 runs to 16 residues. The CDR3 sequence: CASSLWGGGAEETQYF. Here the CDR3 DNA reads TGTGCCAGCAGTTTATGGGGCGGGGGGGCCGAAGAGACCCAGTACTTC.

The rearrangement links TRBV18 to TRBJ1-5; 7 bases are shared with TRBD1. V was clipped by 4 bases and J by 3 bases; unmatched bases: 3. This CDR3 is 14 amino acids long. CDR1 and CDR2 (germline): KGHSH, LQKENI. The CDR3: CASSLGTDNQPQHF. The CDR3, as DNA: TGTGCCAGCTCACTCGGGACAGACAATCAGCCCCAGCATTTT.

J is TRBJ1-1 and V is TRBV6-5; 9 nucleotides line up with TRBD1. CDR1 is MNHEY, CDR2 SVGAGI, per germline. The junction had 9 bases not matched to a gene; V was cut back by 5 bases and J by 5 bases. The CDR3 is 15 residues long. The CDR3 DNA reads as TGTGCCAGCAGTAGGGACAGGGTACGGGGGACTGAAGCTTTCTTT. Protein product: CASSRDRVRGTEAFF.

This chain uses TRBV11-2 with TRBJ1-1; perhaps TRBD1 as D (6 bases). The germline V and J ends were trimmed by 0 bases and 3 bases, with 11 bases remaining between them. The CDR3 totals 15 residues. Germline CDR1 reads SGHAT; CDR2 reads FQNNGV. CDR3 region: CASSLEVRGDTEAFF. The CDR3 nucleotides are TGTGCCAGCAGCTTAGAGGTCAGGGGCGACACTGAAGCTTTCTTT.

The rearrangement uses TRBV5-1 and TRBJ2-7; 9 bases agree with TRBD1. This CDR3 has 15 residues. The germline V gene has CDR1 SGHRS and CDR2 YFSETQ. V lost 2 bases to trimming and J lost 3 bases; unmatched junction nucleotides: 6. CDR3 coding DNA: TGCGCCAGCAGCTTAACTACAGGGGGCATCTACGAGCAGTACTTC. The encoded protein is CASSLTTGGIYEQYF.

The chain recombines TRBV2 with TRBJ1-1, with TRBD1 matching over 7 bases. Unmatched junction bases numbered 7, after V lost 7 bases and J lost 5 bases. Germline values: CDR1 SNHLY, CDR2 FYNNEI. The CDR3 totals 13 residues. The CDR3 sequence: CASNKGAGTEAFF. In DNA, the CDR3 is TGTGCCAGCAATAAGGGGGCTGGAACTGAAGCTTTCTTT.

The CDR3 DNA reads as TGTGCCAGCAAAAAAGGGGACTTCCCGACAGATACGCAGTATTTT. Its protein is CASKKGDFPTDTQYF. The chain recombines TRBV5-4 with TRBJ2-3, with D possibly TRBD2 on 6 matching bases. V was clipped by 6 bases and J by 3 bases, with 17 bases between them. CDR1 and CDR2 from the germline V gene are SGHNT and YYREEE (reference sequence). The CDR3 length is 15 residues.

The CDR3 loop is CASSLPSGTGNTEAFF. The CDR3 DNA is TGTGCCAGCAGCTTACCTTCCGGGACAGGGAACACTGAAGCTTTCTTT. The V gene is TRBV7-2, the J gene TRBJ1-1; TRBD1 aligns across 8 bases. The CDR3 has 16 amino acids. Losses at the gene ends were 2 bases for V and 1 base for J; bases not matched to a gene: 6. CDR1 SGHTA and CDR2 FQGNSA come from the germline V gene.

The chain uses TRBV6-5 and TRBJ2-7; a possible D gene is TRBD2 (5 bases). In germline, CDR1 is MNHEY, CDR2 SVGAGI. This CDR3 spans 14 amino acids. Deletions cut 7 bases from V and 3 bases from J, with 16 bases between. CDR3 residues: CASNSQPGVYEQYF. CDR3 nucleotides: TGTGCCAGCAACTCCCAACCCGGGGTCTACGAGCAGTACTTC.

CDR3 nucleotides: TGTGCCACCAGCATGGGACTAGCCTACGAGCAGTACTTC. It is translated as CATSMGLAYEQYF. V is TRBV15 and J is TRBJ2-7; TRBD2 matches 8 bases. V gave up 4 bases and J gave up 2 bases; unmatched junction bases: 1. Germline V lookup: CDR1 LNHNV, CDR2 YYDKDF (reference sequence). This CDR3 is 13 amino acids long.

This clone was counted once. V gene TRBV10-1 combines with J gene TRBJ2-1; D ambiguous. Germline-derived CDR1 and CDR2 are WNHNN and SYGVQD (reference sequence). The CDR3 length is 13 residues. V lost 7 bases, J lost 6 bases, and 13 bases lay in between. The CDR3 DNA follows: TGCGCCAGCACCTCGGGTTTCACCAATGAGCAGTTCTTC. Amino acids: CASTSGFTNEQFF.